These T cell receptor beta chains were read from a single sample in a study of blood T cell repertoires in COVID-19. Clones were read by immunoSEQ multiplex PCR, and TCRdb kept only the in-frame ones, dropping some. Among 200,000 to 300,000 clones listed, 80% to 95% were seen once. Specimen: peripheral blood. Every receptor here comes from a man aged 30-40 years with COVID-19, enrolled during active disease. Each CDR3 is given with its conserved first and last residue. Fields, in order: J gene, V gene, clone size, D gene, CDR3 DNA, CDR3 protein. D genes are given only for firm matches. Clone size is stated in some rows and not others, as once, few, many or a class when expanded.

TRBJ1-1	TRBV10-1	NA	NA	TGCGCCAGCAGTGAGTCGAAAAAGGGGCGGTGGACTGAAGCTTTCTTT	CASSESKKGRWTEAFF
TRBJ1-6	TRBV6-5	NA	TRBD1	TGTGCCAGCAGTTACTCGAGGGGGCAGGGCTACTCACCCCTCCACTTT	CASSYSRGQGYSPLHF
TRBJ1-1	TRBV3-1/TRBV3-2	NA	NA	TGTGCCAGCAGCCTAAGCGGAGTGAACACTGAAGCTTTCTTT	CASSLSGVNTEAFF
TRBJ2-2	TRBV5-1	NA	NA	TGCGCCAGCAGCTTGGGTGCAGGGGACACCGGGGAGCTGTTTTTT	CASSLGAGDTGELFF
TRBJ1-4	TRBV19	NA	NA	TGTGCCAGTAGTATGGGAGGGTTTGATGAAAAACTGTTTTTT	CASSMGGFDEKLFF
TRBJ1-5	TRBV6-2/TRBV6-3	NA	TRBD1	TGTGCCAGCAGCCCGGGACAGGGAATCGGTCAGCCCCAGCATTTT	CASSPGQGIGQPQHF
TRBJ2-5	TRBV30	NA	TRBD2	TGTGCCTGGAGTGCGGGGGGGCCAGAGACCCAGTACTTC	CAWSAGGPETQYF
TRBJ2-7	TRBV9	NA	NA	TGTGCCAGCAGCGTAGTGCCCGGAGATGGCGAGCAGTACTTC	CASSVVPGDGEQYF
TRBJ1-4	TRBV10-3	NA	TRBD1	TGTGCCAGCAGGACCGGGACAGCGGGTGAAAAACTGTTTTTT	CASRTGTAGEKLFF
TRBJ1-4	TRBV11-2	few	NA	TGTGCCAGCAGCTTATTCCCCCAGGGGGAAAAACTGTTTTTT	CASSLFPQGEKLFF
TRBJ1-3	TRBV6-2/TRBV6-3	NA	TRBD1	TGTGCCAGCAGCCCTGGGACAGGGTCGGCTGGAAACACCATATATTTT	CASSPGTGSAGNTIYF
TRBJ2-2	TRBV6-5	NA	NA	TGTGCCAGCCTGGGACTGATGAACACCGGGGAGCTGTTTTTT	CASLGLMNTGELFF
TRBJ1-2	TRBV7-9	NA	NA	TGTGCCAGCAGCGTAGAGGGAAGGGGTCCTAACTATGGCTACACCTTC	CASSVEGRGPNYGYTF
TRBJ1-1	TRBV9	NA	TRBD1	TGTGCCAGCAGCGTAGTTGGGGGCGGACAGGGTAACACTGAAGCTTTCTTT	CASSVVGGGQGNTEAFF
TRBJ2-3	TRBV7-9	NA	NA	TGTGCCAGCAGCTTAGACCGACAGGCCAACACAGATACGCAGTATTTT	CASSLDRQANTDTQYF
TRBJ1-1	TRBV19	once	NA	TGTGCCAGTTCCCAGTTAAACACTGAAGCTTTCTTT	CASSQLNTEAFF
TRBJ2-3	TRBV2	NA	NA	TGTGCCAGCAGGGGGGGACGAGCAGATACGCAGTATTTT	CASRGGRADTQYF
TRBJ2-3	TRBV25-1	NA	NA	TGTGCCAGCAGTGAATATCAGGCTAACACAGATACGCAGTATTTT	CASSEYQANTDTQYF
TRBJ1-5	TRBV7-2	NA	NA	TGTGCCAGCAGCTTAGATGGCGGGGGGAATCAGCCCCAGCATTTT	CASSLDGGGNQPQHF
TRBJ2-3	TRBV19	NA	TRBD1	TGTGCCAGTAGTATTGACCCAGGGGGCAGCGCAGATACGCAGTATTTT	CASSIDPGGSADTQYF
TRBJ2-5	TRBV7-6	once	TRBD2	TGTGCCAGCAGCTTAGCCCCCCCGGTGGGAGGGGCCCAAGAGACCCAGTACTTC	CASSLAPPVGGAQETQYF
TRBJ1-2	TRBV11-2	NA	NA	TGTGCCAGCAGCTTAGGGGTTTCCCCGGGGGACACCTTC	CASSLGVSPGDTF
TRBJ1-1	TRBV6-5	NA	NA	TGTGCCAGCCGCCGGGGGGGGCGGAACACTGAAGCTTTCTTT	CASRRGGRNTEAFF
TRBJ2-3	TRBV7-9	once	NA	TGTGCCCAGGGTTCTAGCACAGATACGCAGTATTTT	CAQGSSTDTQYF
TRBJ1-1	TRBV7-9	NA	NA	TGTGCCAGCAGCTTAGAGGGAGGGGCGGGCACTGAAGCTTTCTTT	CASSLEGGAGTEAFF
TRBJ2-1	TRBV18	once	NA	TGTGCCAGCTCACCCCCGGGGGGGGACAGAAGGGGTGAGCAGTTCTTC	CASSPPGGDRRGEQFF
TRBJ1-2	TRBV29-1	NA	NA	TGCAGCGTTGTGGTACCCGACGGGTCCGATGGCTACACCTTC	CSVVVPDGSDGYTF
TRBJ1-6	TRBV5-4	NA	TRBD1	TGTGCCAGCAGCGTGAACAGGGGAGAAAATTCACCCCTCCACTTT	CASSVNRGENSPLHF
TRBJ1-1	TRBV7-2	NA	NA	TGTGCCAGCATTCAGCAGGGAGGGTACACTGAAGCTTTCTTT	CASIQQGGYTEAFF
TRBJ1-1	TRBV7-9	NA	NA	TGTGCCAGCAGTTTAATTAGGGAGGTGAACACTGAAGCTTTCTTT	CASSLIREVNTEAFF
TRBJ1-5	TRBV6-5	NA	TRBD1	TGTGCCAGCAGCTGGACAGGGGGACAGCCCCAGCATTTT	CASSWTGGQPQHF
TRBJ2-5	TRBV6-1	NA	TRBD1	TGTGCCAGCAGTGCGGTGACAGGGTCGGGTCAAGAGACCCAGTACTTC	CASSAVTGSGQETQYF
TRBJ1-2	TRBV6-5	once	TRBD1	TGTGCCAGCAGCCGACAGGGGGTAGGCGGCTACACCTTC	CASSRQGVGGYTF
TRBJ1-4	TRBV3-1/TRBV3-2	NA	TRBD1	TGTGCCAGCAGCCAACGGACAGGGTTAAATGAAAAACTGTTTTTT	CASSQRTGLNEKLFF
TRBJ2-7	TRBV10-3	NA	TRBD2	TGTGCCATCAGTGCCCAGGTGTCTAGCGGGGGGGCTCGGTACGAGCAGTACTTC	CAISAQVSSGGARYEQYF
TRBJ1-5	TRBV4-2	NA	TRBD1	TGTGCCAGCAGCCAAGATAATGGACAGGGCCTTTACACTCAGCCCCAGCATTTT	CASSQDNGQGLYTQPQHF
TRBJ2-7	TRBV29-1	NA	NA	TGCAGCGTTGAGGGTGGGGACACCTACGAGCAGTACTTC	CSVEGGDTYEQYF